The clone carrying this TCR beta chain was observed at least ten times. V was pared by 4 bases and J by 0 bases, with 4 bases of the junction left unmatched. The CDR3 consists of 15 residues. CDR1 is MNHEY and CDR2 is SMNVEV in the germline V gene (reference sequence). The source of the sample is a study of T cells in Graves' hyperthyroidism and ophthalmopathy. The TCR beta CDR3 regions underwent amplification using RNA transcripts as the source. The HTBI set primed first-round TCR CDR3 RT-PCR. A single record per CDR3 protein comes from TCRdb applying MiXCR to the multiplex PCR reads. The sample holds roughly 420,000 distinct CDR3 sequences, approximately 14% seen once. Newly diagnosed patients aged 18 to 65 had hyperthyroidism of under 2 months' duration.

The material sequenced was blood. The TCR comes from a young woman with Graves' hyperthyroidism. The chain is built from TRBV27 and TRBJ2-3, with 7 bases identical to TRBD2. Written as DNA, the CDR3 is TGTGCCAGCAGTTCCCCTAGCGGAAGCACAGATACGCAGTATTTT. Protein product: CASSSPSGSTDTQYF.